This T cell receptor (beta chain) emerged from a study of shared clonotypes between healthy human individuals. This clone was seen once. Data came from immunoSEQ multiplex PCR; TCRdb stores just in-frame clones and leaves some out. The data hold around 2.5 million clones, with over 85% observed a single time. The origin of this receptor is a young man in good health. Some clones in this sample may be carry-over from other donors' samples. The sequenced sample was naive CD4+ T cells from PBMCs. The subset: CD45RA+ positively selected.

The CDR3 protein is CASSYSPTALLETQYF. In nucleotides, the CDR3 is TGTGCCAGCAGTTACTCGCCGACAGCCCTTCTAGAGACCCAGTACTTC. This chain joins TRBV6-5 and TRBJ2-5, with D tentatively TRBD1 (5 bases). Germline V gives CDR1 MNHEY, CDR2 SVGAGI. V shed 0 bases and J shed 4 bases, with 15 bases lying between them. CDR3 length equals 16 residues.